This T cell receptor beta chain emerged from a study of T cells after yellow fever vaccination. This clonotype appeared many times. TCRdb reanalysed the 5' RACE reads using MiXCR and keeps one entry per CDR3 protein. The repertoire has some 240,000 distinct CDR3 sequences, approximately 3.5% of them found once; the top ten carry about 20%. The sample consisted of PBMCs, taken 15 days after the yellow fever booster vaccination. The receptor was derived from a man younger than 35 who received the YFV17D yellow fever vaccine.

CDR3 nucleotide sequence: TGTGCCAGCTCCCGGCAGGGAACCGGTACCCTGGAAGCTTTCTTT. Protein: CASSRQGTGTLEAFF. V and J are TRBV18 and TRBJ1-1; a possible D gene is TRBD1 (5 bases). V gave up 6 bases and J gave up 8 bases, with 22 bases separating them. The length of the CDR3 is 15 residues. Germline CDR1 and CDR2: KGHSH and LQKENI.